This T cell receptor (beta chain) appears in the sequencing data of a study of tumor and adjacent non-tumor tissue in lung cancer. TCRbeta libraries were built with three rounds of nested PCR, modified from ARM-PCR. MiXCR, applied by TCRdb to the multiplex PCR reads, yields one record per CDR3 protein. The table has around 60,000 distinct CDR3 sequences, more than 55% seen once. Study observations and caveats: Compared with tumor, normal lung showed significantly lower TCR diversity. Tumor repertoires had a smaller top 100 clone share than normal lung.

The template was RNA from unsorted bulk tissue. More than 3 cm separated this lung sample from the edge of the tumor. Donors were chemotherapy-naive, newly diagnosed lung cancer surgical patients in China, August–November 2014. Comments on this clonotype: Its antigen is still unknown. A junction end diverges from the germline sequence, so it may reflect a read error.

The sequence derives from a man aged 65-85 years with non-small cell lung cancer. What was sequenced was distant non-tumor lung tissue.

CDR3 protein: CARSSGGGTNTGELFF. DNA of the CDR3: TGTGCCCGCAGCTCTGGAGGTGGGACGAACACCGGGGAGCTCTTTTTT. The chain links TRBV11-2 to TRBJ2-2, with D perhaps assigned TRBD1 or TRBD2 (5 bases each). The germline V gene has CDR1 SGHAT and CDR2 FQNNGV. The CDR3 length is 16 residues.